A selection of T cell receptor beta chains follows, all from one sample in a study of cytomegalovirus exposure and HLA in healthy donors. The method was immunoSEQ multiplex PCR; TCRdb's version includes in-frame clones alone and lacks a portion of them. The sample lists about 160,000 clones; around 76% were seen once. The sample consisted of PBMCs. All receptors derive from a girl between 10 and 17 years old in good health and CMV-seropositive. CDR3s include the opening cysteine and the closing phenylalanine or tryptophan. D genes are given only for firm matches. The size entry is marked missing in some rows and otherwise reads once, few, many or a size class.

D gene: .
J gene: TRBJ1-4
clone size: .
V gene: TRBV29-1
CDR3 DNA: TGCAGCGTTGGCCGGGGGTCGAATGAAAAACTGTTTTTT
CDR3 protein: CSVGRGSNEKLFF

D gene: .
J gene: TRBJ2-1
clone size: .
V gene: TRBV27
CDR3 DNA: TGTGCCAGCGGGATCGCTAGCCCAGATTACAATGAGCAGTTCTTC
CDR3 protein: CASGIASPDYNEQFF

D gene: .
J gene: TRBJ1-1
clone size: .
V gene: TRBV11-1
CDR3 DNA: TGTGCCAGCAGCTTAGTGGCTTCCAAAGCTTTCTTT
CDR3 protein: CASSLVASKAFF

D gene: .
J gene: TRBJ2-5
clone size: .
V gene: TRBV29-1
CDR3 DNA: TGCAGCGTGGGTTCAGGGGCGCAAGAGACCCAGTACTTC
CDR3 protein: CSVGSGAQETQYF

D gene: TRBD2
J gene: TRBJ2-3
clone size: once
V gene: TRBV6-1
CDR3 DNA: TGTGCCAGCAGGGGGACTGGGGGGGCAGATACGCAGTATTTT
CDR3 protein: CASRGTGGADTQYF

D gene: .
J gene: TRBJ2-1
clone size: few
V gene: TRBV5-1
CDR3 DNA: TGCGCCAGCAGCTCCTCCGGACTGGACCGCAATGAGCAGTTCTTC
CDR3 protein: CASSSSGLDRNEQFF

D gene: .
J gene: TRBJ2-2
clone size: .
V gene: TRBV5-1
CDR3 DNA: TGCGCCAGCAGCTTGGCAGTGGGCGACACCGGGGAGCTGTTTTTT
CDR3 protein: CASSLAVGDTGELFF

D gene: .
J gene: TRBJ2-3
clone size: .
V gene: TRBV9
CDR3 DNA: TGTGCCAGCAGCGGTGGAGCAAGCACAGATACGCAGTATTTT
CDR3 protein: CASSGGASTDTQYF

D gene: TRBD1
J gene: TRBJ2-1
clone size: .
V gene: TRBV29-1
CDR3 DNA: TGCAGCGTGGGGACAGAACTAGGCAATGAGCAGTTCTTC
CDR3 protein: CSVGTELGNEQFF

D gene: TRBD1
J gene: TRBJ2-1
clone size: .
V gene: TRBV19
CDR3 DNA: TGTGCCAGCAGGGACAGGGCCCCCTACAATGAGCAGTTCTTC
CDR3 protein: CASRDRAPYNEQFF

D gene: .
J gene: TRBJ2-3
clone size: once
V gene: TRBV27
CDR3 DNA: TGTGCCAGCAGTTTATGGCCCCCGCCAGATACGCAGTATTTT
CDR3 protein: CASSLWPPPDTQYF

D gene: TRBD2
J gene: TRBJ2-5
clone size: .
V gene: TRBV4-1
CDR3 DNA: TGCGCCAGCAGCCATCCTAGCGGGAGCTTGAGGGAGACCCAGTACTTC
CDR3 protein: CASSHPSGSLRETQYF

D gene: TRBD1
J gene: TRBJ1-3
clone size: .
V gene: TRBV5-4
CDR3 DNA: TGTGCCAGCAGCTCCCGGGACAGTGGAAACACCATATATTTT
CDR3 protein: CASSSRDSGNTIYF

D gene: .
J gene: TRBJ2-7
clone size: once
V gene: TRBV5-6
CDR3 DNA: TGTGCCAGCAGCTTTGGAGACTCAGAGCAGTACTTC
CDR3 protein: CASSFGDSEQYF

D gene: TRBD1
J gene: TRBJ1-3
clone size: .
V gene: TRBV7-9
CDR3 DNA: TGTGCCAGCAGCTCCACAGGGGGTACTGGAAACACCATATATTTT
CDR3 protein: CASSSTGGTGNTIYF

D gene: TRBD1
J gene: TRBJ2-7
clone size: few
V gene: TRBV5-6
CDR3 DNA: TGTGCCAGCAGCTCAATACAGGGGAACTCCTACGAGCAGTACTTC
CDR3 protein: CASSSIQGNSYEQYF

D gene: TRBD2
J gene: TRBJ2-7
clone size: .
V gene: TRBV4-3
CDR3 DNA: TGCGCCAGCAGCCAAGATCGGGCTAGCGGGGGGGACTCCTACGAGCAGTACTTC
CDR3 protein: CASSQDRASGGDSYEQYF

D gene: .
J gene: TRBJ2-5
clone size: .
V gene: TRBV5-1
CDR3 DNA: TGCGCCAGCAGCTTGGAGGGGAGGGAGACCCAGTACTTC
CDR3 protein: CASSLEGRETQYF

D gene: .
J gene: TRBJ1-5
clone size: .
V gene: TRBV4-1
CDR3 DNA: TGCGCCAGCAGCCAAGATTCAGGCACCTATCAGCCCCAGCATTTT
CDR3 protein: CASSQDSGTYQPQHF

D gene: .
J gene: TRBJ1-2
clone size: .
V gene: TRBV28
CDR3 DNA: TGTGCCAGCAGTTTCGGGGGGCTAATGGCTCCTAACTATGGCTACACCTTC
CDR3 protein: CASSFGGLMAPNYGYTF

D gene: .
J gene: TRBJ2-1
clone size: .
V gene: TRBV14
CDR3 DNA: TGTGCCAGCAGCCCCAGTCTCTACAATGAGCAGTTCTTC
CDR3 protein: CASSPSLYNEQFF

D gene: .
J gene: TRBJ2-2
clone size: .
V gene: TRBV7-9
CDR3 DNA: TGTGCCAGCAGCTTAATTTATGGCAGGGAAAACACCGGGGAGCTGTTTTTT
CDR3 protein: CASSLIYGRENTGELFF